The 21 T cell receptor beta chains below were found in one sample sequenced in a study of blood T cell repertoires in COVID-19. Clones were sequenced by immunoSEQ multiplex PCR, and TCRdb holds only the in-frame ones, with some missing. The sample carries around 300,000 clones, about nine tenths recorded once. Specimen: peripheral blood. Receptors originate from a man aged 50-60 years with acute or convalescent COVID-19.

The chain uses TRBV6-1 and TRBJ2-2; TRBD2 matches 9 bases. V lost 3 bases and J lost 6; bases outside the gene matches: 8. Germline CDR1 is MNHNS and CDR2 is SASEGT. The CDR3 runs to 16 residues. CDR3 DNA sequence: TGTGCCAGCAGTGAGACGGGGCGGGGGGGCCCCGGGGAGCTGTTTTTT. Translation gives CASSETGRGGPGELFF.

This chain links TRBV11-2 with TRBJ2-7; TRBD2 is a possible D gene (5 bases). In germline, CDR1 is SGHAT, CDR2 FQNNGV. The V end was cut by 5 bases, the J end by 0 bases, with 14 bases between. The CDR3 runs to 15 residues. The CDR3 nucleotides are TGTGCCAGCAGCCCTCCGGGGAAAACCTCCTACGAGCAGTACTTC. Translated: CASSPPGKTSYEQYF.

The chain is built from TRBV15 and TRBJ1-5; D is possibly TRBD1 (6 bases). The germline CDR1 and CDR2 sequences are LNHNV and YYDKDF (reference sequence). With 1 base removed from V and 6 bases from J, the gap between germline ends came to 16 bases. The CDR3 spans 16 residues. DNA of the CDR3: TGTGCCACCAGCAGAGCGAGGACCCCAGGGGTTCAGCCCCAGCATTTT. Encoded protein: CATSRARTPGVQPQHF.

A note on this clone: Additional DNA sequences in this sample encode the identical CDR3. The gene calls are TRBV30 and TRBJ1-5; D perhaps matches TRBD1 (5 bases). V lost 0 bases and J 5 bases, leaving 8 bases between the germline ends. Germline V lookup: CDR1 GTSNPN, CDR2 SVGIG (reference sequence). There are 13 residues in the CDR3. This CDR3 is CAWSVQGDQPQHF. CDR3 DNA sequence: TGTGCCTGGAGTGTACAAGGGGATCAGCCCCAGCATTTT.

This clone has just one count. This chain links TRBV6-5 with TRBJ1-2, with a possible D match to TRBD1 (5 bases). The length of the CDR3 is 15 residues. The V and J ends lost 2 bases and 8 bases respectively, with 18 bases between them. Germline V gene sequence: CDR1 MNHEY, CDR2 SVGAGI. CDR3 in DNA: TGTGCCAGCAGTTACGGGCCAGGGTTAGGGGTGGGCTACACCTTC. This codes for CASSYGPGLGVGYTF.

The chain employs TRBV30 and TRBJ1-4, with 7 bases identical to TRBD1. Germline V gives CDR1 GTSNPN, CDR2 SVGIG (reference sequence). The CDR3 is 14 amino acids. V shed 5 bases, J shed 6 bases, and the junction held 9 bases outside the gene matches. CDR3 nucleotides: TGTGCCTGGGGTAACCTGGGACAGTATGAAAAACTGTTTTTT. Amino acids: CAWGNLGQYEKLFF.

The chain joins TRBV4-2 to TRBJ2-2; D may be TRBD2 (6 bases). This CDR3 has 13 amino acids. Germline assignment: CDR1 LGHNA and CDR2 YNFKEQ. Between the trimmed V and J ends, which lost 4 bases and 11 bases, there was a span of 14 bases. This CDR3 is CASSPRDWPELFF. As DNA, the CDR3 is TGTGCCAGCAGCCCCCGGGACTGGCCTGAGCTGTTTTTT.

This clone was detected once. CDR3 protein: CASSLTIGTQYF. DNA of the CDR3: TGTGCCAGCAGTTTGACTATTGGCACGCAGTATTTT. The rearrangement uses TRBV27 and TRBJ2-3, with D tentatively TRBD2 (5 bases). Germline CDR1 and CDR2: MNHEY and SMNVEV (reference sequence). V was cut by 3 bases and J by 9 bases, with 10 bases left in between. The CDR3 is 12 residues long.

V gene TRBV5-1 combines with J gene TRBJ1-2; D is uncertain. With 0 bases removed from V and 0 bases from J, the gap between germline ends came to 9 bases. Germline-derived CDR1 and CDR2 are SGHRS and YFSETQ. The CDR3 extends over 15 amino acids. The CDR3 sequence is CASSLVPGTNYGYTF. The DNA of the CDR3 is TGCGCCAGCAGCTTGGTACCAGGAACTAACTATGGCTACACCTTC.

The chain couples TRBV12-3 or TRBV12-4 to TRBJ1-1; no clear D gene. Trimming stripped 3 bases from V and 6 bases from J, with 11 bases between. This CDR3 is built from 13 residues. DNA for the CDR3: TGTGCCAGCAGTTTCAGTCTCCGGGCTGAAGCTTTCTTT. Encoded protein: CASSFSLRAEAFF.

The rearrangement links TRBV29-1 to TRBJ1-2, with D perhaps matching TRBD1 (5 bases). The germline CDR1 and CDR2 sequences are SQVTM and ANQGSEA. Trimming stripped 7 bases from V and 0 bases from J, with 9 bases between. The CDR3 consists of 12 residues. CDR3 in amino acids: CSGGGANYGYTF. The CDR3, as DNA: TGCAGCGGCGGGGGGGCTAACTATGGCTACACCTTC.

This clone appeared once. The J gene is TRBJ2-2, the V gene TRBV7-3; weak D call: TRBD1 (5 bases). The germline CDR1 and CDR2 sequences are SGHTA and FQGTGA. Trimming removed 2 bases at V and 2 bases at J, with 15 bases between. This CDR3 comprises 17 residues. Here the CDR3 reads CASSLGAGPSNTGELFF. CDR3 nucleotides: TGTGCCAGCAGCTTAGGGGCAGGGCCCTCAAACACCGGGGAGCTGTTTTTT.

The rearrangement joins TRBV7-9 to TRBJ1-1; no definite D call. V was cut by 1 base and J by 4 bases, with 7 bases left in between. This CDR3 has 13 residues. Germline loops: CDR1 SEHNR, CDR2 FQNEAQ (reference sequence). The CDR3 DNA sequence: TGTGCCAGCAGCTTAGATCTTTCCACTGAAGCTTTCTTT. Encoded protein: CASSLDLSTEAFF.

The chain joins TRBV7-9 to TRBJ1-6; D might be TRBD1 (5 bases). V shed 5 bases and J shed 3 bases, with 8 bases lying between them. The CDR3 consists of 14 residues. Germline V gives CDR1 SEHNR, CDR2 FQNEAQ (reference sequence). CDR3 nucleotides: TGTGCCAGCAGCCTAGACAGCTATAATTCACCCCTCCACTTT. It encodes CASSLDSYNSPLHF.

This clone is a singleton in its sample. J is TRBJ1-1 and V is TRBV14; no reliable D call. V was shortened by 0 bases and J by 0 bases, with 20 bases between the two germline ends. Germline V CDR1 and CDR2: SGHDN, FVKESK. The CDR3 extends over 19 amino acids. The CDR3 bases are TGTGCCAGCAGCCAAGAGGGTCGTTGGAGCCGTGTGATGAACACTGAAGCTTTCTTT. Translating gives CASSQEGRWSRVMNTEAFF.

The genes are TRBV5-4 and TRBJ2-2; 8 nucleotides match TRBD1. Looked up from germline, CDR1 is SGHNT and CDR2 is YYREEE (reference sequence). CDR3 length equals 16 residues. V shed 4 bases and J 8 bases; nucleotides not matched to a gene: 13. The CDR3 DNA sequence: TGTGCCAGCAGCCCGACGACAGGGGTCCTAGGTGGGGAGCTGTTTTTT. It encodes CASSPTTGVLGGELFF. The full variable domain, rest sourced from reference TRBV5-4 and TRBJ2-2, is ETGVTQSPTHLIKTRGQQVTLRCSSQSGHNTVSWYQQALGQGPQFIFQYYREEENGRGNFPPRFSGLQFPNYSSELNVNALELDDSALYLCASSPTTGVLGGELFFGEGSRLTVL.

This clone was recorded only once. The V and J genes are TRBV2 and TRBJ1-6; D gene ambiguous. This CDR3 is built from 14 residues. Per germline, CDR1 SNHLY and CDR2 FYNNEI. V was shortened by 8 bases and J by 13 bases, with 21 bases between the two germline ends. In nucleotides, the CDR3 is TGTGCCAGCTGCTCGAGCCTGGGAGTTAAGCCCCTCCACTTT. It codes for CASCSSLGVKPLHF. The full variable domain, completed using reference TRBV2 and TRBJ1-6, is EPEVTQTPSHQVTQMGQEVILRCVPISNHLYFYWYRQILGQKVEFLVSFYNNEISEKSEIFDDQFSVERPDGSNFTLKIRSTKLEDSAMYFCASCSSLGVKPLHFGNGTRLTVT.

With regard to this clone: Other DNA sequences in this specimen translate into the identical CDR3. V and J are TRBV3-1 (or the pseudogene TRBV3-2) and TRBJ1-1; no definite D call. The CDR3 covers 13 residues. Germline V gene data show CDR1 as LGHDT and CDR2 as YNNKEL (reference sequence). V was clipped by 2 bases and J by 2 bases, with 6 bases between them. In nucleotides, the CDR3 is TGTGCCAGCAGCCAACCCGGTAACACTGAAGCTTTCTTT. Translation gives CASSQPGNTEAFF.

The CDR3 nucleotides are TGTGCCAGCAGCGCGTACACAGGGGGATTAAACACCGGGGAGCTGTTTTTT. Its translation is CASSAYTGGLNTGELFF. This chain uses TRBV9 with TRBJ2-2; 8 positions match TRBD1. Per germline, CDR1 SGDLS and CDR2 YYNGEE. With V trimmed by 3 bases and J by 2 bases, 9 bases remained unmatched. The CDR3 is made up of 17 amino acids.

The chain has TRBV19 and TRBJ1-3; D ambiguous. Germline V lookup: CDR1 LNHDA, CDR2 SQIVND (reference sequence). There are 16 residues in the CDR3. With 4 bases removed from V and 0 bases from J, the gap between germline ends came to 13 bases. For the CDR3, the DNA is TGTGCCAGTAGTACCCCCGTTTACTCCTCTGGAAACACCATATATTTT. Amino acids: CASSTPVYSSGNTIYF.

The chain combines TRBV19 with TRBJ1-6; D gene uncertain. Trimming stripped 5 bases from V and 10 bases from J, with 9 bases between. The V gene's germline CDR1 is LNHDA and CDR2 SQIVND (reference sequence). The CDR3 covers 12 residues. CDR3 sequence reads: CASSLQNSPLHF. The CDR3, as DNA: TGTGCCAGTAGTTTGCAGAACTCACCCCTCCACTTT. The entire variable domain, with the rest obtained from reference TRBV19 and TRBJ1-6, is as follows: DGGITQSPKYLFRKEGQNVTLSCEQNLNHDAMYWYRQDPGQGLRLIYYSQIVNDFQKGDIAEGYSVSREKKESFPLTVTSAQKNPTAFYLCASSLQNSPLHFGNGTRLTVT.